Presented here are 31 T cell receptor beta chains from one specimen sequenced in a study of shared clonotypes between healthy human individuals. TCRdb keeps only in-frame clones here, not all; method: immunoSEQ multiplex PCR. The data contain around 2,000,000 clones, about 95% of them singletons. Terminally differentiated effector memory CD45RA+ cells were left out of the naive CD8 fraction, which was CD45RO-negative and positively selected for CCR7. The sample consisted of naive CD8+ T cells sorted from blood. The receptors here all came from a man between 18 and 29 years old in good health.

The CDR3 sequence: CASSQLLAGANTGELFF. DNA of the CDR3: TGCGCCAGCAGCCAATTGCTAGCGGGTGCGAACACCGGGGAGCTGTTTTTT. J is TRBJ2-2 and V is TRBV4-3, with TRBD2 identical over 8 bases. The CDR3 has 17 amino acids. Germline CDR1 is LGHNA and CDR2 is YSLEER. V dropped 2 bases and J dropped 0; count of bases not matched to a gene: 5.

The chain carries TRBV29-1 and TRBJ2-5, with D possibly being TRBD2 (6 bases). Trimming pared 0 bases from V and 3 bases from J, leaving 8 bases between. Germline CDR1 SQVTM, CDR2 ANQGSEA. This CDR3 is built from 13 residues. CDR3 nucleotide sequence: TGCAGCGTTGAAGATTGGGGGGAAGAGACCCAGTACTTC. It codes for CSVEDWGEETQYF.

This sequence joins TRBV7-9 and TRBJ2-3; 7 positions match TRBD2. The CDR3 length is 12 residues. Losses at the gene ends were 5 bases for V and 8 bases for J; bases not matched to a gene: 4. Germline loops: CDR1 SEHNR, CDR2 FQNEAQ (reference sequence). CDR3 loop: CASSPGGGTQYF. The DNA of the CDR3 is TGTGCCAGCAGCCCCGGCGGGGGTACGCAGTATTTT.

The CDR3 nucleotides are TGTGCCACCAGCAGCGAGAGCTCTGGAAACACCATATATTTT. Protein product: CATSSESSGNTIYF. The chain couples TRBV15 to TRBJ1-3; D is ambiguous. Germline CDR1 reads LNHNV; CDR2 reads YYDKDF (reference sequence). The CDR3 is 14 amino acids. The germline V and J ends were trimmed by 3 bases and 0 bases, with 6 bases remaining between them.

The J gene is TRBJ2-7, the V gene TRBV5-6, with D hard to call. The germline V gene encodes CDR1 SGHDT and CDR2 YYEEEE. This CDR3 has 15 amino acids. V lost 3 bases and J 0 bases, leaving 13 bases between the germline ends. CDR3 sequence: CASSSGPLGSYEQYF. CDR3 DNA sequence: TGTGCCAGCAGCTCCGGGCCCCTGGGCTCCTACGAGCAGTACTTC.

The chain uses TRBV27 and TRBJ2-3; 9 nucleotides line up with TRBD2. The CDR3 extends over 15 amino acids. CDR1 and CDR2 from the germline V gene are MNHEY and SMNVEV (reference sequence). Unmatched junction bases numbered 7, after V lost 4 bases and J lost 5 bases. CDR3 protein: CASSSAGGPGDTQYF. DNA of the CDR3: TGTGCCAGCAGTTCGGCGGGGGGGCCCGGAGATACGCAGTATTTT.

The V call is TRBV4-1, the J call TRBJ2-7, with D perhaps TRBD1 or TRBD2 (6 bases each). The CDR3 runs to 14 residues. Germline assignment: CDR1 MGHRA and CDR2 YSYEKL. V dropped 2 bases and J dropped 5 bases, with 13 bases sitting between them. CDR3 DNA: TGCGCCAGCAGCCAACCCAGGGGAGGCAACGAGCAGTACTTC. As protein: CASSQPRGGNEQYF.

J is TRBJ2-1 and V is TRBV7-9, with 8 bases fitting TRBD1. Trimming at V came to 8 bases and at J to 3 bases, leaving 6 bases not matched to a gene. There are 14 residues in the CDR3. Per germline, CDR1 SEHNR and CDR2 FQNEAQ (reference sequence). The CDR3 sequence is CASQTGGSYNEQFF. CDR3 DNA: TGTGCCAGCCAAACAGGGGGTAGCTACAATGAGCAGTTCTTC. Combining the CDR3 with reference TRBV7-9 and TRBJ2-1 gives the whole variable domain DTGVSQNPRHKITKRGQNVTFRCDPISEHNRLYWYRQTLGQGPEFLTYFQNEAQLEKSRLLSDRFSAERPKGSFSTLEIQRTEQGDSAMYLCASQTGGSYNEQFFGPGTRLTVL.

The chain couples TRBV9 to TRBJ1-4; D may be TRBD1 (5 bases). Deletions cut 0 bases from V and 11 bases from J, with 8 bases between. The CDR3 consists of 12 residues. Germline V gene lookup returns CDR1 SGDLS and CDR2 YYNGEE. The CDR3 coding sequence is TGTGCCAGCAGCGTAGGAGCAGGGAAACTGTTTTTT. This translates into CASSVGAGKLFF.

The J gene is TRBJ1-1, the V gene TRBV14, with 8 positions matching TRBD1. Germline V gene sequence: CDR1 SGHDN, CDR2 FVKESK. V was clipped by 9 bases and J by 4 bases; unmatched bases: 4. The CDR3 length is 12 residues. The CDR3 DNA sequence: TGTGCCAGTAGACAGGGGAGCACTGAAGCTTTCTTT. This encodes CASRQGSTEAFF.

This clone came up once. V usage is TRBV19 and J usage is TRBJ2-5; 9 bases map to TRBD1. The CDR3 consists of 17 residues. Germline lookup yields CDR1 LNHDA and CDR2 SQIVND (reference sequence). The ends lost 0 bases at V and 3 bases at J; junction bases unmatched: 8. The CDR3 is CASSIDWTTGGEETQYF. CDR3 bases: TGTGCCAGTAGTATAGATTGGACTACAGGGGGCGAAGAGACCCAGTACTTC.

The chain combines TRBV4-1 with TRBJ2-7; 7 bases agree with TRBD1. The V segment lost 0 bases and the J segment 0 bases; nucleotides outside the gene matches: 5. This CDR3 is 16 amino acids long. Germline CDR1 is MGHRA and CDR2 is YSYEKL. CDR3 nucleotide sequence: TGCGCCAGCAGCCAAGACCCCGGACAGGACTCCTACGAGCAGTACTTC. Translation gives CASSQDPGQDSYEQYF.

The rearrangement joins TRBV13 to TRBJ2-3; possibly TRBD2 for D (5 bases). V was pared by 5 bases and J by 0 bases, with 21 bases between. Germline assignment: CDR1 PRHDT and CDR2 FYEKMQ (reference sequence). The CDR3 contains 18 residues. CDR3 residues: CASSPTLAGLASTDTQYF. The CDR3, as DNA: TGTGCCAGCAGCCCCACGCTAGCCGGACTGGCTAGCACAGATACGCAGTATTTT.

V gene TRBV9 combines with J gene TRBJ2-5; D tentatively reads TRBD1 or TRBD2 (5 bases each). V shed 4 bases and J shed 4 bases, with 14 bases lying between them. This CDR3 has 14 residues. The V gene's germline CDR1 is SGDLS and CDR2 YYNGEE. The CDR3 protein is CASSLLGGGETQYF. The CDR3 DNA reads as TGTGCCAGCAGCTTATTGGGTGGGGGAGAGACCCAGTACTTC.

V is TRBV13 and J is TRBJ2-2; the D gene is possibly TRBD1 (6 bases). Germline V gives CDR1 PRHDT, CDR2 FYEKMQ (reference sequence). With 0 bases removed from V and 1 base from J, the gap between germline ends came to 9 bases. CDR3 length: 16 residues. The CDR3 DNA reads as TGTGCCAGCAGCTTAGGCCTCAGGGGGAACACCGGGGAGCTGTTTTTT. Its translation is CASSLGLRGNTGELFF.

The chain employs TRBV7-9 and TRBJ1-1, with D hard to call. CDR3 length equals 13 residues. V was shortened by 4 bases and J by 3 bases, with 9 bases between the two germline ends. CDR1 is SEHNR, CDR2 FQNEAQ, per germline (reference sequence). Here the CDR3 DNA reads TGTGCCAGCAGCTACCCAGGATACACTGAAGCTTTCTTT. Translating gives CASSYPGYTEAFF.

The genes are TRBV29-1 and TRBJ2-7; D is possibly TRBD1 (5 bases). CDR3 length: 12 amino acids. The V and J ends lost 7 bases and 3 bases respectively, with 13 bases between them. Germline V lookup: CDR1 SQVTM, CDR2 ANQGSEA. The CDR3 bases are TGCAGCGCCTTGGACAAGCTCTACGAGCAGTACTTC. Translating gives CSALDKLYEQYF.

CDR3 residues: CAWSVSLDRDYKNIQYF. In DNA form, the CDR3 reads TGTGCCTGGAGTGTATCCTTAGACAGGGACTACAAAAACATTCAGTACTTC. The rearrangement joins TRBV30 to TRBJ2-4, with D perhaps being TRBD1 or TRBD2 (7 bases each). Trimming left V 0 bases short and J 3 bases short, with 18 bases between. Germline-derived CDR1 and CDR2 are GTSNPN and SVGIG (reference sequence). The CDR3 runs to 17 residues.

CDR3 region: CASSFSRGIDYGYTF. CDR3 bases: TGTGCCAGCAGTTTCTCCAGGGGGATCGACTATGGCTACACCTTC. The chain recombines TRBV27 with TRBJ1-2; 7 bases fit TRBD1. This CDR3 is built from 15 residues. Trimming took 3 bases from V and 3 from J; bases not matched to a gene: 7. Germline loops: CDR1 MNHEY, CDR2 SMNVEV (reference sequence).

Written as DNA, the CDR3 is TGTGCCAGCAGTGCCACTAGCGGGAGTCTTGGTGAGCAGTACTTC. It translates to CASSATSGSLGEQYF. The genes are TRBV9 and TRBJ2-7, with TRBD2 identical over 11 bases. Germline lookup yields CDR1 SGDLS and CDR2 YYNGEE. V lost 5 bases to trimming and J lost 7 bases; unmatched junction nucleotides: 11. The CDR3 is made up of 15 amino acids.

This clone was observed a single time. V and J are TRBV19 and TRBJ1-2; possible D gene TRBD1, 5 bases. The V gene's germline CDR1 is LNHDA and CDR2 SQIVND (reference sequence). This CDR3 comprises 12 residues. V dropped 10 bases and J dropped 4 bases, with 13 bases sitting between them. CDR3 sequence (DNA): TGTGCCACGGGGACGGTGGGCTATGGCTACACCTTC. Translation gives CATGTVGYGYTF.

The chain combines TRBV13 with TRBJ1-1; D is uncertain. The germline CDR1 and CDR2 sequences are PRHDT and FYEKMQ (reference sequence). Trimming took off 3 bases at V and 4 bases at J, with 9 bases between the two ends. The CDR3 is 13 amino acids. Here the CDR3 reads CASSFSVGTEAFF. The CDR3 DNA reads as TGTGCCAGCAGCTTTAGCGTGGGCACTGAAGCTTTCTTT.

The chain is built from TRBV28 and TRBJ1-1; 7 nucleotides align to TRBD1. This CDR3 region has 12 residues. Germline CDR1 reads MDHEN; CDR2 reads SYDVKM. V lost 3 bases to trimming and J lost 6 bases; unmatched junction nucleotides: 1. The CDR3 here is CASSFTGAEAFF. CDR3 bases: TGTGCCAGCAGTTTTACAGGGGCTGAAGCTTTCTTT. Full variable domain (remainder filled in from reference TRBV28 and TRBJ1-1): DVKVTQSSRYLVKRTGEKVFLECVQDMDHENMFWYRQDPGLGLRLIYFSYDVKMKEKGDIPEGYSVSREKKERFSLILESASTNQTSMYLCASSFTGAEAFFGQGTRLTVV.

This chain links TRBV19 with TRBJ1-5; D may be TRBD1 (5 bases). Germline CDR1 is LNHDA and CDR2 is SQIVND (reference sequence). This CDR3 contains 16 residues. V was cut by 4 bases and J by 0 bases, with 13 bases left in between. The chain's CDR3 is CASSSTGGISNQPQHF. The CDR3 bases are TGTGCCAGTAGTAGTACAGGAGGTATTAGCAATCAGCCCCAGCATTTT.

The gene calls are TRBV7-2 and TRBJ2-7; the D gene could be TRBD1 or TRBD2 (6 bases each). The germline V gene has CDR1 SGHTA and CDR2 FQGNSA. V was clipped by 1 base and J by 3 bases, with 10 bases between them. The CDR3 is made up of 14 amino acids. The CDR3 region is CASSLGGARYEQYF. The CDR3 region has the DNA TGTGCCAGCAGCTTAGGGGGGGCGCGCTACGAGCAGTACTTC.

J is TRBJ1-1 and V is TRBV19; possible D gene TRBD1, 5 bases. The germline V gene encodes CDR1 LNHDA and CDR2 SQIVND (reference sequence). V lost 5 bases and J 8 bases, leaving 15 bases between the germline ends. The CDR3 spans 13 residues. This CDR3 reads CASSVRDSLEAFF. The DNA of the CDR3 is TGTGCCAGTAGTGTCCGGGACTCCCTGGAAGCTTTCTTT.

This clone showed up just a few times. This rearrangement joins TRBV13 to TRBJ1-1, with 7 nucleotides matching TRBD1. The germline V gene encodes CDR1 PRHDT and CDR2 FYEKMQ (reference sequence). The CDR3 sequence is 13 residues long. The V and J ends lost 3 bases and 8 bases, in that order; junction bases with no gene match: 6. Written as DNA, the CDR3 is TGTGCCAGCAGCTTCACAGGGGACCTAGAAGCTTTCTTT. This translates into CASSFTGDLEAFF.

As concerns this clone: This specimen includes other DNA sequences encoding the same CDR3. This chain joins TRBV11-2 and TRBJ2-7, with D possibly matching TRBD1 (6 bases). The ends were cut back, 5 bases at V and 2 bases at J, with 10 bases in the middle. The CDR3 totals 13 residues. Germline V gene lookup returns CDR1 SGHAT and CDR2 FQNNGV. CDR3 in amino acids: CASSPTGAYEQYF. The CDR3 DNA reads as TGTGCCAGCAGCCCGACAGGTGCCTACGAGCAGTACTTC.

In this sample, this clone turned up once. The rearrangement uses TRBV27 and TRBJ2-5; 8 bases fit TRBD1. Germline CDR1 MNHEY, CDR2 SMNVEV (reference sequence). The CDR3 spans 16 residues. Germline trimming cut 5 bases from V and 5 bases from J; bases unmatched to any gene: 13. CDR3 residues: CASSPSLRGLWETQYF. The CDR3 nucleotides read TGTGCCAGCAGTCCATCCCTCAGGGGGCTCTGGGAGACCCAGTACTTC.

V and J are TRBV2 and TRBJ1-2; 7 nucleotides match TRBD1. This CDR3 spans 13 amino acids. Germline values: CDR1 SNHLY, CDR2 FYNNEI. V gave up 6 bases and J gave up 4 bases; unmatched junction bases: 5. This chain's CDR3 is CASRVGGGYGYTF. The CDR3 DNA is TGTGCCAGCAGAGTAGGGGGCGGCTATGGCTACACCTTC.

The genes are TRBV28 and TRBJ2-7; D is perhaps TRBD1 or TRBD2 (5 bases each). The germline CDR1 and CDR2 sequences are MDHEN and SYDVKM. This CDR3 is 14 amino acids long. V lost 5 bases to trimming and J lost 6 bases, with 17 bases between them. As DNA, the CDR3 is TGTGCCAGCAGTCTCGGGGCATACTACGTCGAGCAGTACTTC. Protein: CASSLGAYYVEQYF.